This passage covers 8 T cell receptor beta chains from one sample sequenced in a study of identical twins. TCRdb used MiXCR to reprocess the 5' RACE reads, holding one entry per CDR3 protein. The sample shows 1.5 million or so distinct CDR3 sequences, less than 35% of them seen only once. Material: cord blood. These TCRs come from a newborn girl in good health.

This clonotype was found a few times. The CDR3 protein is CASSQGQRKTQYF. CDR3 coding DNA: TGTGCCAGCAGCCAAGGCCAGAGGAAGACCCAGTACTTC. The rearrangement uses TRBV14 and TRBJ2-5, with D hard to call. The ends were cut back, 1 base at V and 6 bases at J, with 9 bases in the middle. The CDR3 has 13 residues. Germline V gene sequence: CDR1 SGHDN, CDR2 FVKESK.

The chain couples TRBV6-1 to TRBJ1-2; a possible D gene is TRBD1 (5 bases). Germline loops: CDR1 MNHNS, CDR2 SASEGT. The CDR3 has 14 amino acids. The V end was cut by 4 bases, the J end by 3 bases, with 12 bases between. CDR3 in DNA: TGTGCCAGCAGTGGGACACCAAAGGACTATGGCTACACCTTC. It codes for CASSGTPKDYGYTF.

This clonotype was observed a handful of times. J is TRBJ1-2 and V is TRBV28; TRBD1 matches at 10 bases. Trimming at V came to 5 bases and at J to 4 bases, leaving 7 bases not matched to a gene. The CDR3 runs to 15 residues. Looked up from germline, CDR1 is MDHEN and CDR2 is SYDVKM. CDR3 in DNA: TGTGCCAGCAGTCCGGGACAGGGGTCTGGCTATGGCTACACCTTC. Amino acids: CASSPGQGSGYGYTF.

This clonotype appeared a few times. The chain employs TRBV5-1 and TRBJ1-1, with 12 bases fitting TRBD1. V gave up 5 bases and J gave up 3 bases; unmatched junction bases: 8. Germline V gene sequence: CDR1 SGHRS, CDR2 YFSETQ. This CDR3 has 16 amino acids. CDR3 bases: TGCGCCAGCAGGACCGGGACAGGGGGCGGGTACACTGAAGCTTTCTTT. The encoded protein is CASRTGTGGGYTEAFF.

The chain employs TRBV4-1 and TRBJ1-1; tentatively, D is TRBD1 (5 bases). V gave up 4 bases and J gave up 1 base, with 16 bases separating them. Germline assignment: CDR1 MGHRA and CDR2 YSYEKL. The CDR3 is 16 residues long. CDR3 sequence (DNA): TGCGCCAGCAGCCCCGCCCCCCAGGGAGGGAACACTGAAGCTTTCTTT. Residues: CASSPAPQGGNTEAFF.

The V gene is TRBV20-1, the J gene TRBJ1-1; D is undetermined. The CDR3 consists of 11 residues. V shed 6 bases and J shed 1 base, with 6 bases lying between them. Looked up from germline, CDR1 is DFQATT and CDR2 is SNEGSKA (reference sequence). The CDR3 bases are TGCAGTGCCGAGAAGAACACTGAAGCTTTCTTT. It translates to CSAEKNTEAFF.

This clonotype was observed a few times. The chain recombines TRBV7-9 with TRBJ1-1; no clear D gene. The CDR3 sequence is 15 residues long. V was shortened by 4 bases and J by 2 bases, with 14 bases between the two germline ends. The germline gives CDR1 SEHNR, CDR2 FQNEAQ (reference sequence). CDR3 DNA sequence: TGTGCCAGCAGCTCACTTTTATACGGTAACACTGAAGCTTTCTTT. Translating it yields CASSSLLYGNTEAFF.

The chain carries TRBV27 and TRBJ1-4; 10 bases align to TRBD1. Unmatched junction bases numbered 2, after V lost 0 bases and J lost 7 bases. CDR1 MNHEY and CDR2 SMNVEV come from the germline V gene (reference sequence). This CDR3 region has 15 residues. In DNA, the CDR3 is TGTGCCAGCAGTTTATCAAGGACAGGGGGTGAAAAACTGTTTTTT. Residues: CASSLSRTGGEKLFF.